This passage covers 7 T cell receptor beta chains from one sample sequenced in a study of T-cell reconstitution after alpha-beta-depleted transplantation in children. As it was prepared, the TCRbeta library received unique molecular identifiers. TCRdb recomputed calls from the PCR reads with MiXCR, one row per CDR3 protein. The profile shows 540,000 or so distinct CDR3 sequences, approximately 22% of them singletons. Sequences were derived from PBMCs, mostly from graft donor cells, sampled 360 days after TCRalphabeta/CD19-depleted stem cell transplant. The source of these receptors is a boy younger than two who had a stem cell transplant for acute myeloid leukemia, so the T cells may come from the graft donor.

This clonotype was counted a few times. CDR3 in DNA: TGTGCCAGCAGCCAACTAGCGGGGGACCAAGAGACCCAGTACTTC. Protein: CASSQLAGDQETQYF. The chain joins TRBV6-1 to TRBJ2-5; TRBD2 matches 11 bases. The CDR3 contains 15 residues. In germline, CDR1 is MNHNS, CDR2 SASEGT. With 6 bases clipped from V and 0 bases from J, the junction kept 3 bases outside the gene matches.

The table lists this clonotype with a few counts. The chain combines TRBV5-1 with TRBJ1-6; weak D call: TRBD1 (5 bases). This CDR3 has 14 amino acids. V lost 1 base, J lost 8 bases, and 10 bases lay in between. Germline V gene sequence: CDR1 SGHRS, CDR2 YFSETQ. CDR3 sequence: CASSLTAGHSPLHF. CDR3 sequence (DNA): TGCGCCAGCAGCTTGACCGCGGGGCATTCACCCCTCCACTTT.

The sample holds many counts of this clonotype. This chain joins TRBV29-1 and TRBJ2-3, with D perhaps TRBD1 (6 bases). CDR3 length: 13 residues. CDR1 and CDR2 (germline): SQVTM, ANQGSEA. The V and J ends lost 5 bases and 2 bases respectively, with 11 bases between them. The DNA of the CDR3 is TGCAGCGTTAGGGGGACCCTCACAGATACGCAGTATTTT. Its translation: CSVRGTLTDTQYF.

The V call is TRBV6-2 or TRBV6-3, the J call TRBJ2-6; no clear D gene. CDR1 and CDR2 (germline): MNHEY, SVGEGT. Trimming pared 2 bases from V and 0 bases from J, leaving 20 bases between. The CDR3 runs to 20 residues. The CDR3 DNA sequence: TGTGCCAGCAGTTACCCTGCATCTTGGATCGTAACCTCTGGGGCCAACGTCCTGACTTTC. The encoded protein is CASSYPASWIVTSGANVLTF.

This clonotype was counted ten times or more. The chain employs TRBV3-1 and TRBJ1-5; no reliable D call. Trimming shortened V by 0 bases and J by 7 bases, and 7 bases separated the two germline ends. The CDR3 spans 13 residues. Germline V CDR1 and CDR2: LGHDT, YNNKEL (reference sequence). The CDR3 coding sequence is TGTGCCAGCAGCCAAGATTCAGGACAGCCCCAGCATTTT. It encodes CASSQDSGQPQHF.

The chain joins TRBV20-1 to TRBJ2-7; tentative D call: TRBD2 (6 bases). V lost 3 bases and J lost 2, with 20 bases in between. The germline V gene encodes CDR1 DFQATT and CDR2 SNEGSKA (reference sequence). The CDR3 consists of 16 residues. The CDR3 reads CSARDPTDGGAYEQYF. The CDR3 DNA reads as TGCAGTGCTAGGGATCCGACGGACGGCGGGGCCTACGAGCAGTACTTC.

The V gene is TRBV20-1, the J gene TRBJ2-1, with 12 bases aligning to TRBD2. The trim removed 4 bases at V and 13 bases at J, leaving 14 bases unmatched. This CDR3 is 15 amino acids long. Germline CDR1 and CDR2: DFQATT and SNEGSKA (reference sequence). The CDR3 sequence: CSANPASGGAGTQFF. Written as DNA, the CDR3 is TGCAGTGCTAACCCCGCTAGCGGGGGGGCAGGGACACAGTTCTTC.